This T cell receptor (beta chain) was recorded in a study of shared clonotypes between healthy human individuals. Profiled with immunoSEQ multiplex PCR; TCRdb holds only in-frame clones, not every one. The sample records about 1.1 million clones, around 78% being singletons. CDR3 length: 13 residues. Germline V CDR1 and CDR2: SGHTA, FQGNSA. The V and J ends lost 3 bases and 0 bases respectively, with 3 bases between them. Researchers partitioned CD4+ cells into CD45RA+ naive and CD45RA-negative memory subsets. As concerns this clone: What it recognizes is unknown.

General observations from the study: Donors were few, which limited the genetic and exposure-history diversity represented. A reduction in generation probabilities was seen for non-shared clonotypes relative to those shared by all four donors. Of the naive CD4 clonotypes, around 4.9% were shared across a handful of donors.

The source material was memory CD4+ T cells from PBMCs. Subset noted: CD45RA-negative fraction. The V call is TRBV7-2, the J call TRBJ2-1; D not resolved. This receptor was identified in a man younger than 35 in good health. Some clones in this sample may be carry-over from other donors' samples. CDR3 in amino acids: CASSFDSYNEQFF. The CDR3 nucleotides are TGTGCCAGCAGCTTCGACTCCTACAATGAGCAGTTCTTC.